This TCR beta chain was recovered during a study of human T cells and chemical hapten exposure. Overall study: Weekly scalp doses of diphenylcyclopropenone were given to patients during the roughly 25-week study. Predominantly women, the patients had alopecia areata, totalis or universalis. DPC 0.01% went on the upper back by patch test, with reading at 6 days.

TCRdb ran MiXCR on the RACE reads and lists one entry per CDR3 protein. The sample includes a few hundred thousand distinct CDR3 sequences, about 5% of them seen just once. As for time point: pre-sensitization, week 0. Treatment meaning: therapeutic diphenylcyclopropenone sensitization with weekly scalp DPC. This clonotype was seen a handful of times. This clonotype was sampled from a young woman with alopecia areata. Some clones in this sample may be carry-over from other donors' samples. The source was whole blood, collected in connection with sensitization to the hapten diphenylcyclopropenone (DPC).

For the CDR3, the DNA is TGTGCCAGCAGCTTCTCCCGGGACACCCGTGTCAATGAGCAGTTCTTC. Its protein is CASSFSRDTRVNEQFF. The rearrangement uses TRBV7-2 and TRBJ2-1; maybe TRBD1 (6 bases). Germline lookup yields CDR1 SGHTA and CDR2 FQGNSA. The CDR3 is made up of 16 amino acids. Trimming shortened V by 3 bases and J by 6 bases, and 18 bases separated the two germline ends.